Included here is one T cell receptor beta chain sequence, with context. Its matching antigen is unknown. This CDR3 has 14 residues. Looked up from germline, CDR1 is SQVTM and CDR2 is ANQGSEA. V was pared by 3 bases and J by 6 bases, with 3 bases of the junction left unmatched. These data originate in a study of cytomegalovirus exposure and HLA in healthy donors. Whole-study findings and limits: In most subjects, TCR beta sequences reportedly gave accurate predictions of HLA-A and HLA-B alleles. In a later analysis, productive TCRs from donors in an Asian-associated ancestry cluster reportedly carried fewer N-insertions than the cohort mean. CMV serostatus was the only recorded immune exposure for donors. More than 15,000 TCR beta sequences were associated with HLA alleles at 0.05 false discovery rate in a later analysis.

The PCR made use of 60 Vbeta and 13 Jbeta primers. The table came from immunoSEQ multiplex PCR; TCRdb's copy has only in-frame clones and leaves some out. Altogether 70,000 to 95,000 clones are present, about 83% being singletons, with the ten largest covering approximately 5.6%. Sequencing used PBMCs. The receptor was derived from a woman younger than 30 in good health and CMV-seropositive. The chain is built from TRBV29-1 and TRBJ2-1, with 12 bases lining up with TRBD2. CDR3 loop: CSVELAGGFNEQFF. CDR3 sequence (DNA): TGCAGCGTTGAGCTAGCGGGGGGGTTCAATGAGCAGTTCTTC.